The 16 T cell receptor beta chains presented below share a single source sample, sequenced in a study of siplizumab effects on memory and regulatory T cells. Repertoires were generated with immunoSEQ multiplex PCR, while TCRdb's copy carries only in-frame clones and drops some. This table has 90,000 to 120,000 clones, about 91% appearing once. The sequencing sample was made of CD4+ T cells sorted from blood. These receptors were collected from a human donor in good health. Some clones in this sample may be carry-over from other donors' samples.

The chain uses TRBV7-9 and TRBJ2-1; 12 nucleotides align to TRBD2. Germline loops: CDR1 SEHNR, CDR2 FQNEAQ (reference sequence). CDR3 size: 16 residues. V was clipped by 4 bases and J by 3 bases; unmatched bases: 4. The CDR3 protein is CASSSWTSGNYNEQFF. For the CDR3, the DNA is TGTGCCAGCAGCTCCTGGACTAGCGGGAACTACAATGAGCAGTTCTTC.

The V gene is TRBV2, the J gene TRBJ1-5; D might be TRBD1 (6 bases). V lost 7 bases and J 7 bases, leaving 14 bases between the germline ends. This CDR3 is built from 13 residues. Germline V lookup: CDR1 SNHLY, CDR2 FYNNEI. Written as DNA, the CDR3 is TGTGCCAGCACAACCAGGGGCATCCAGCCCCAGCATTTT. Translation gives CASTTRGIQPQHF. Looking up the rest from reference TRBV2 and TRBJ1-5 gives the full variable domain: EPEVTQTPSHQVTQMGQEVILRCVPISNHLYFYWYRQILGQKVEFLVSFYNNEISEKSEIFDDQFSVERPDGSNFTLKIRSTKLEDSAMYFCASTTRGIQPQHFGDGTRLSIL.

The chain employs TRBV29-1 and TRBJ2-5; maybe TRBD1 (5 bases). The tail of the sequence fits TRBJ2-7 better, so the J call may be wrong. The germline V gene has CDR1 SQVTM and CDR2 ANQGSEA. The CDR3 sequence is 11 residues long. CDR3 nucleotides: TGCAGTGTAGGGGAATCCTACGAGCAGTACTTC. Translating it yields CSVGESYEQYF.

The chain employs TRBV2 and TRBJ1-2; 10 bases match TRBD1. V lost 4 bases, J lost 2 bases, and 4 bases stayed unmatched. Germline CDR1 SNHLY, CDR2 FYNNEI. The CDR3 runs to 15 residues. The CDR3 region is CASSVQGQGNYGYTF. The DNA for the CDR3 is TGTGCCAGCAGTGTACAGGGACAGGGGAACTATGGCTACACCTTC.

The rearrangement uses TRBV11-2 and TRBJ2-5; 8 positions match TRBD1. Germline V gene data show CDR1 as SGHAT and CDR2 as FQNNGV. The CDR3 spans 15 residues. Trimming took 4 bases from V and 5 from J; bases not matched to a gene: 9. CDR3 loop: CASSSGVTGVETQYF. For the CDR3, the DNA is TGTGCCAGCAGCTCAGGGGTGACAGGGGTGGAGACCCAGTACTTC. Variable domain in full (rest from reference TRBV11-2 and TRBJ2-5): EAGVAQSPRYKIIEKRQSVAFWCNPISGHATLYWYQQILGQGPKLLIQFQNNGVVDDSQLPKDRFSAERLKGVDSTLKIQPAKLEDSAVYLCASSSGVTGVETQYFGPGTRLLVL.

This chain links TRBV5-1 with TRBJ1-3; 7 positions match TRBD1. CDR1 and CDR2 (germline): SGHRS, YFSETQ. V lost 0 bases, J lost 0 bases, and 6 bases stayed unmatched. The CDR3 loop spans 17 amino acids. CDR3 loop: CASSLDRQGSSGNTIYF. CDR3 in DNA: TGCGCCAGCAGCTTGGATAGACAGGGCTCCTCTGGAAACACCATATATTTT. Based on the CDR3 plus reference TRBV5-1 and TRBJ1-3, the full variable domain is KAGVTQTPRYLIKTRGQQVTLSCSPISGHRSVSWYQQTPGQGLQFLFEYFSETQRNKGNFPGRFSGRQFSNSRSEMNVSTLELGDSALYLCASSLDRQGSSGNTIYFGEGSWLTVV.

The chain employs TRBV19 and TRBJ1-3, with 9 nucleotides matching TRBD1. The CDR3 sequence is 15 residues long. Germline V CDR1 and CDR2: LNHDA, SQIVND (reference sequence). V dropped 4 bases and J dropped 4; count of bases not matched to a gene: 5. In DNA, the CDR3 is TGTGCCAGTAGTAAAGGGACAGGGTACGGAAACACCATATATTTT. Translation: CASSKGTGYGNTIYF. Supplemented by reference TRBV19 and TRBJ1-3, the full variable domain reads DGGITQSPKYLFRKEGQNVTLSCEQNLNHDAMYWYRQDPGQGLRLIYYSQIVNDFQKGDIAEGYSVSREKKESFPLTVTSAQKNPTAFYLCASSKGTGYGNTIYFGEGSWLTVV.

The genes are TRBV7-2 and TRBJ2-5, with TRBD2 identical over 9 bases. Per germline, CDR1 SGHTA and CDR2 FQGNSA. The CDR3 loop spans 15 amino acids. The V and J ends lost 1 base and 6 bases, in that order; junction bases with no gene match: 6. CDR3 sequence: CASSLGSGSGQTQYF. The CDR3 DNA is TGTGCCAGCAGCTTAGGTAGCGGGAGTGGACAGACCCAGTACTTC. The whole variable domain, filled in from reference TRBV7-2 and TRBJ2-5, reads GAGVSQSPSNKVTEKGKDVELRCDPISGHTALYWYRQSLGQGLEFLIYFQGNSAPDKSGLPSDRFSAERTGGSVSTLTIQRTQQEDSAVYLCASSLGSGSGQTQYFGPGTRLLVL.

The V gene is TRBV10-3, the J gene TRBJ2-3; TRBD2 agrees at 7 bases. The germline V gene encodes CDR1 ENHRY and CDR2 SYGVKD. V shed 3 bases and J 3 bases; nucleotides not matched to a gene: 3. The CDR3 is 14 amino acids. For the CDR3, the DNA is TGTGCCATCAGTGATTCAGCGGGGACAGATACGCAGTATTTT. It codes for CAISDSAGTDTQYF.

The chain carries TRBV2 and TRBJ2-7, with TRBD2 matching over 10 bases. The CDR3 covers 15 residues. Germline values: CDR1 SNHLY, CDR2 FYNNEI. Unmatched junction bases numbered 6, after V lost 6 bases and J lost 1 base. The CDR3 loop is CASRETSGFSYEQYF. In DNA form, the CDR3 reads TGTGCCAGCAGAGAGACTAGCGGGTTTTCCTACGAGCAGTACTTC.

V gene TRBV29-1 combines with J gene TRBJ1-1; tentative D call: TRBD1 (6 bases). This CDR3 has 14 residues. CDR1 and CDR2 (germline): SQVTM, ANQGSEA. V was cut by 0 bases and J by 5 bases, with 13 bases left in between. CDR3 bases: TGCAGCGTTGAAGATACAGGGCTGGGTACTGAAGCTTTCTTT. It encodes CSVEDTGLGTEAFF. The whole variable domain, filled in from reference TRBV29-1 and TRBJ1-1, reads SAVISQKPSRDICQRGTSLTIQCQVDSQVTMMFWYRQQPGQSLTLIATANQGSEATYESGFVIDKFPISRPNLTFSTLTVSNMSPEDSSIYLCSVEDTGLGTEAFFGQGTRLTVV.

The sample holds a few counts of this clone. V is TRBV2 and J is TRBJ2-3, with D perhaps TRBD1 (5 bases). The CDR3 sequence is 14 residues long. The germline V gene encodes CDR1 SNHLY and CDR2 FYNNEI. V lost 5 bases and J lost 0, with 9 bases in between. CDR3 coding DNA: TGTGCCAGCAGTCTCAGGGTCAGCACAGATACGCAGTATTTT. This sequence encodes CASSLRVSTDTQYF.

This chain links TRBV5-4 with TRBJ2-3; 7 bases are shared with TRBD1. The V gene's germline CDR1 is SGHNT and CDR2 YYREEE (reference sequence). The junction had 12 bases not matched to a gene; V was cut back by 2 bases and J by 0 bases. This CDR3 spans 18 amino acids. CDR3 coding DNA: TGTGCCAGCAGCTTATGGGTAACAGGGGCACCTAGCACAGATACGCAGTATTTT. Encoded protein: CASSLWVTGAPSTDTQYF.

This sequence joins TRBV2 and TRBJ2-5; D may match TRBD1 or TRBD2 (5 bases each). The length of the CDR3 is 15 residues. Trimming shortened V by 8 bases and J by 5 bases, and 21 bases separated the two germline ends. CDR1 and CDR2 (germline): SNHLY, FYNNEI. CDR3 loop: CASGDDGTSRETQYF. The CDR3 DNA is TGTGCCAGCGGGGATGACGGGACCTCAAGGGAGACCCAGTACTTC. Supplemented by reference TRBV2 and TRBJ2-5, the full variable domain reads EPEVTQTPSHQVTQMGQEVILRCVPISNHLYFYWYRQILGQKVEFLVSFYNNEISEKSEIFDDQFSVERPDGSNFTLKIRSTKLEDSAMYFCASGDDGTSRETQYFGPGTRLLVL.

The chain recombines TRBV27 with TRBJ2-5; perhaps TRBD1 as D (5 bases). Per the germline V gene, CDR1 is MNHEY and CDR2 is SMNVEV (reference sequence). The V and J ends lost 6 bases and 5 bases respectively, with 16 bases between them. The CDR3 has 14 amino acids. The CDR3 DNA is TGTGCCAGCAGACCCGGTGGGGCTGGGGAGACCCAGTACTTC. Translation: CASRPGGAGETQYF.

The V call is TRBV7-9, the J call TRBJ2-7; 8 bases align to TRBD2. Germline CDR1 reads SEHNR; CDR2 reads FQNEAQ (reference sequence). V was clipped by 1 base and J by 3 bases; unmatched bases: 2. The CDR3 is made up of 14 amino acids. The CDR3 DNA is TGTGCCAGCAGCTTAGGTAGCGGGGACTACGAGCAGTACTTC. Amino acid sequence: CASSLGSGDYEQYF.